This paragraph reports one T cell receptor (beta chain). Its matching antigen is unknown. The CDR3 length is 20 residues. Deletions cut 0 bases from V and 0 bases from J, with 22 bases between. Germline lookup yields CDR1 SGHRS and CDR2 YFSETQ. These data are taken from a study of T cell clones after liver transplantation. Study-wide context: Timepoints were pre-transplant, pre-withdrawal, and after withdrawal was completed or failed. Whole-study results and caveats: Low donor cell numbers restricted donor-reactive repertoire measurement in a couple of subjects.

Method: immunoSEQ multiplex PCR; TCRdb's copy keeps in-frame clones and lacks some. The repertoire consists of 50,000 to 70,000 clones, with about two thirds occurring once and the leading ten covering about 2.7%. The chain carries TRBV5-1 and TRBJ2-1; possibly TRBD1 for D (6 bases). This TCR was recovered from a human patient who received a liver transplant. Some T cells here may be from the graft donor. Sequenced material: CD4+ T cells from blood, taken at the approximately 16-month timepoint. CDR3 sequence: CASSLGQGWTARNSYNEQFF. CDR3 coding DNA: TGCGCCAGCAGCTTGGGTCAGGGGTGGACGGCGCGAAACTCCTACAATGAGCAGTTCTTC.